This TCR beta chain was obtained from a study of cytomegalovirus exposure and HLA in healthy donors. About the research overall: A preliminary data release comprised 80 million to 95 million unique TCRs obtained from HLA-typed donors. Study-level findings and limits: Researchers reported in a later analysis that a missense DCLRE1C variant was tied to TCR beta V- and J-gene trimming. Earlier analysis yielded a pattern in which most TCR beta V segments were productive about 87% or about 30% of the time.

The CDR3 sequence is 12 residues long. The germline CDR1 and CDR2 sequences are GTSNPN and SVGIG (reference sequence). Trimming removed 0 bases from V and 8 bases from J, with 10 bases in between. Each donor was nominally healthy when sampled (though unrecorded immune exposures were likely). Vbeta (60) and Jbeta (13) primers were used in the PCR. Generated by immunoSEQ multiplex PCR, the TCRdb table keeps only in-frame clones and is missing some. The sample lists approximately 160,000 clones, about 76% occurring once. In regard to this clone: Its antigen remains unknown.

The TCR sequence derives from a male donor in good health and CMV-seropositive. This chain uses TRBV30 with TRBJ1-2, with D perhaps TRBD1 (6 bases). The sample taken for sequencing was PBMCs. The CDR3 is CAWSVPGQGYTF. The DNA of the CDR3 is TGTGCCTGGAGTGTACCCGGACAGGGCTACACCTTC.